This T cell receptor (beta chain) originates from a study of Graves' ophthalmopathy and Graves' hyperthyroidism. As for the study in general: Peripheral blood was gathered at the point of initial diagnosis, before any treatment started.

As the template, RNA transcripts were used to amplify TCR beta CDR3 regions. HTBI-primed first-round RT-PCR preceded second-round multiplex PCR. TCRdb re-analysed the multiplex PCR reads in MiXCR, keeping a single row per CDR3 protein. The repertoire includes 650,000 to 900,000 distinct CDR3 sequences, 35% to 50% of them detected once, and around 40% sits in the top ten. A few counts support this clonotype. Other autoimmune disease, uncontrolled infection, pregnancy and lactation led to exclusion. The germline V gene has CDR1 LNHDA and CDR2 SQIVND (reference sequence). This CDR3 spans 14 amino acids. Trimming left V 3 bases short and J 6 bases short, with 11 bases between.

The source of this sequence is an adult man with Graves' ophthalmopathy. The source material was peripheral blood. This chain uses TRBV19 with TRBJ2-2; maybe TRBD2 (6 bases). CDR3 in amino acids: CASSIRGIAGELFF. The CDR3 region has the DNA TGTGCCAGTAGTATCCGGGGGATCGCCGGGGAGCTGTTTTTT.